The 26 T cell receptor beta chains in this list originate from one sample, sequenced in a study of beta chain features in type 1 diabetes. Reverse transcribing all isolated RNA meant expressed TCRB transcripts were sequenced. Data came from immunoSEQ multiplex PCR; TCRdb stores just in-frame clones and leaves some out. Here the sample spans more than 350,000 clones, roughly an eighth being singletons. Sequencing was performed on naive CD4+ T cells from blood. All receptors come from a woman aged 18-29 years in good health.

The chain employs TRBV27 and TRBJ1-6; D is unresolved. V was trimmed by 5 bases and J by 7 bases, leaving 15 bases between them. This CDR3 contains 15 residues. The germline V gene has CDR1 MNHEY and CDR2 SMNVEV (reference sequence). The CDR3 bases are TGTGCCAGCAGTCCGGACGGGTTGACCAATTCACCCCTCCACTTT. As protein: CASSPDGLTNSPLHF.

V gene TRBV21-1 combines with J gene TRBJ2-5; the table's D call of TRBD2 was not tested on the DNA. TRBV21-1 is a known pseudogene. The CDR3 has 14 amino acids. Written as DNA, the CDR3 is TGTGCCAGCAGCAAAGGTGGAGGGAGAGAGACCCAGTACTTC. Translated, it gives CASSKGGGRETQYF.

The rearrangement joins TRBV7-2 to TRBJ1-5; perhaps TRBD1 as D (6 bases). Germline CDR1 is SGHTA and CDR2 is FQGNSA. V lost 3 bases, J lost 7 bases, and 16 bases lay in between. There are 15 residues in the CDR3. The CDR3 is CASSFGGPAQQPQHF. Written as DNA, the CDR3 is TGTGCCAGCAGCTTTGGGGGGCCGGCGCAGCAGCCCCAGCATTTT. The entire variable domain, with the rest obtained from reference TRBV7-2 and TRBJ1-5, is as follows: GAGVSQSPSNKVTEKGKDVELRCDPISGHTALYWYRQSLGQGLEFLIYFQGNSAPDKSGLPSDRFSAERTGGSVSTLTIQRTQQEDSAVYLCASSFGGPAQQPQHFGDGTRLSIL.

The chain links TRBV30 to TRBJ2-7; 9 positions agree with TRBD2. V lost 3 bases and J lost 0; bases outside the gene matches: 6. This CDR3 contains 15 residues. Germline CDR1 reads GTSNPN; CDR2 reads SVGIG (reference sequence). CDR3 region: CAWRHSGRLSYEQYF. CDR3 in DNA: TGTGCCTGGAGACATAGCGGGAGACTCTCCTACGAGCAGTACTTC.

This chain connects TRBV5-1 to TRBJ2-1; 8 bases are a match to TRBD2. Trimming cost V 1 base and J 4 bases; bases outside gene matches: 7. Looked up from germline, CDR1 is SGHRS and CDR2 is YFSETQ. This CDR3 spans 16 amino acids. DNA of the CDR3: TGCGCCAGCAGCTTGATAGGTAGCGGGGATTACAATGAGCAGTTCTTC. Its translation is CASSLIGSGDYNEQFF.

This chain links TRBV4-1 with TRBJ2-3, with TRBD2 as a possible D gene (7 bases). This CDR3 region has 15 residues. Germline CDR1 reads MGHRA; CDR2 reads YSYEKL. The V end was cut by 4 bases, the J end by 1 base, with 12 bases between. The CDR3 DNA reads TGCGCCAGCAGCCGGGGGCGGGGGCGCACAGATACGCAGTATTTT. Encoded protein: CASSRGRGRTDTQYF.

This clone turned up a few times. The chain joins TRBV29-1 to TRBJ2-1; D may be TRBD1 (5 bases). CDR1 is SQVTM and CDR2 is ANQGSEA in the germline V gene. Trimming removed 3 bases from V and 4 bases from J, with 19 bases in between. The CDR3 extends over 16 amino acids. The CDR3 sequence: CSVDVGPGKGYNEQFF. The CDR3 DNA reads as TGCAGCGTTGACGTCGGGCCAGGGAAGGGTTACAATGAGCAGTTCTTC.

This sequence joins TRBV18 and TRBJ2-7, with D unclear. The germline V gene has CDR1 KGHSH and CDR2 LQKENI. Trimming pared 1 base from V and 0 bases from J, leaving 13 bases between. The CDR3 loop spans 16 amino acids. The CDR3 DNA sequence: TGTGCCAGCTCACCACTGGATACCCGAATCTCCTACGAGCAGTACTTC. This translates into CASSPLDTRISYEQYF.

J is TRBJ2-1 and V is TRBV7-9; D gene ambiguous. From germline, CDR1 is SEHNR and CDR2 FQNEAQ (reference sequence). Trimming left V 4 bases short and J 1 base short, with 5 bases between. The CDR3 sequence is 13 residues long. CDR3 in amino acids: CASSSRSYNEQFF. DNA for the CDR3: TGTGCCAGCAGCTCGCGGTCCTACAATGAGCAGTTCTTC. Full variable domain (remainder filled in from reference TRBV7-9 and TRBJ2-1): DTGVSQNPRHKITKRGQNVTFRCDPISEHNRLYWYRQTLGQGPEFLTYFQNEAQLEKSRLLSDRFSAERPKGSFSTLEIQRTEQGDSAMYLCASSSRSYNEQFFGPGTRLTVL.

This chain joins TRBV4-2 and TRBJ2-3; no reliable D call. The CDR3 extends over 13 amino acids. Trimming stripped 0 bases from V and 4 bases from J, with 5 bases between. Germline V gene data show CDR1 as LGHNA and CDR2 as YNFKEQ. CDR3 residues: CASSQEMSDTQYF. The DNA of the CDR3 is TGTGCCAGCAGCCAAGAGATGTCAGATACGCAGTATTTT.

This chain connects TRBV10-3 to TRBJ2-3; TRBD1 matches at 7 bases. The CDR3 sequence is 14 residues long. Germline CDR1 ENHRY, CDR2 SYGVKD. V dropped 8 bases and J dropped 2; count of bases not matched to a gene: 7. The chain's CDR3 is CAIHRGLVTDTQYF. In DNA, the CDR3 is TGTGCCATCCACAGGGGTTTGGTCACAGATACGCAGTATTTT.

This sequence joins TRBV9 and TRBJ1-3, with 7 bases that match TRBD1. Unmatched junction bases numbered 5, after V lost 3 bases and J lost 2 bases. This CDR3 comprises 15 residues. CDR1 SGDLS and CDR2 YYNGEE come from the germline V gene. Here the CDR3 reads CASSATGEAGNTIYF. CDR3 sequence (DNA): TGTGCCAGCAGCGCTACAGGGGAGGCTGGAAACACCATATATTTT.

This rearrangement joins TRBV6-7 to TRBJ2-1; possible D gene TRBD1, 5 bases. TRBV6-7 carries the ORF label, with uncertain function. The ends were cut back, 4 bases at V and 6 bases at J, with 13 bases in the middle. The CDR3 loop spans 14 amino acids. CDR3 nucleotides: TGTGCCAGCAGTTCAGGGATGGCAGGCAATGAGCAGTTCTTC. Protein: CASSSGMAGNEQFF.

Only a few counts were recorded for this clone. This chain joins TRBV7-2 and TRBJ2-3; D is unclear. Germline V gene sequence: CDR1 SGHTA, CDR2 FQGNSA. V gave up 5 bases and J gave up 4 bases, with 7 bases separating them. This CDR3 region has 12 residues. DNA for the CDR3: TGTGCCAGCAGCACTGTACCAGATACGCAGTATTTT. Amino acids: CASSTVPDTQYF.

This clone came up a few times. The chain uses TRBV7-6 and TRBJ1-3; D may be TRBD1 (6 bases). V was clipped by 5 bases and J by 1 base, with 9 bases between them. CDR1 is SGHVS and CDR2 is FNYEAQ in the germline V gene. The CDR3 covers 14 residues. The CDR3 DNA sequence: TGTGCCAGCAGCCCGCAGGGGTCTGGAAACACCATATATTTT. Protein product: CASSPQGSGNTIYF.

The gene calls are TRBV28 and TRBJ1-6, with D possibly matching TRBD1 (5 bases). V was shortened by 2 bases and J by 7 bases, with 21 bases between the two germline ends. Germline CDR1 MDHEN, CDR2 SYDVKM. CDR3 size: 18 residues. Here the CDR3 DNA reads TGTGCCAGCAGTTTAAGTGCCCATTTGTCGGGGGTGAATTCACCCCTCCACTTT. Its translation is CASSLSAHLSGVNSPLHF.

This clone was observed a few times. The chain recombines TRBV6-6 with TRBJ1-6; D unresolved. The CDR3 is 16 amino acids. Deletions cut 2 bases from V and 0 bases from J, with 8 bases between. Per germline, CDR1 MNHNY and CDR2 SVGAGI (reference sequence). DNA for the CDR3: TGTGCCAGCAGTTACAGGAGGAGCTCCTATAATTCACCCCTCCACTTT. Its protein is CASSYRRSSYNSPLHF.

This clone has more than one count but fewer than ten. This rearrangement joins TRBV4-2 to TRBJ2-7; 7 positions agree with TRBD2. The germline CDR1 and CDR2 sequences are LGHNA and YNFKEQ. Germline trimming cut 3 bases from V and 3 bases from J; bases unmatched to any gene: 11. The CDR3 is 16 residues long. Here the CDR3 DNA reads TGTGCCAGCAGCCAGGGAAGGTCCAGGGAGGGCTACGAGCAGTACTTC. This sequence encodes CASSQGRSREGYEQYF.

This clone was recorded a few times. V is TRBV4-1 and J is TRBJ1-4; 8 bases are shared with TRBD1. This CDR3 is built from 13 residues. Unmatched junction bases numbered 0, after V lost 3 bases and J lost 6 bases. Germline V lookup: CDR1 MGHRA, CDR2 YSYEKL. The CDR3 loop reads CASSQDRDEKLFF. The CDR3 DNA is TGCGCCAGCAGCCAGGACAGGGATGAAAAACTGTTTTTT.

This clone occurred a few times. This chain uses TRBV4-3 with TRBJ2-6; D gene uncertain. V lost 4 bases and J lost 0, with 16 bases in between. Germline lookup yields CDR1 LGHNA and CDR2 YSLEER. This CDR3 has 18 residues. The CDR3 spells CASSRSLMASSGANVLTF. In nucleotides, the CDR3 is TGCGCCAGCAGCCGCAGCCTGATGGCAAGCTCTGGGGCCAACGTCCTGACTTTC.

This chain joins TRBV25-1 and TRBJ2-3; D not certain. Germline-derived CDR1 and CDR2 are MGHDK and SYGVNS. V was pared by 5 bases and J by 1 base, with 13 bases between. The length of the CDR3 is 15 residues. CDR3 region: CASSRGPSGTDTQYF. The CDR3 DNA follows: TGTGCCAGCAGTCGAGGACCCTCAGGCACAGATACGCAGTATTTT.

Many counts were recorded for this clone. The CDR3 sequence: CASSLSSGKTDTQYF. The CDR3 DNA sequence: TGTGCCAGCAGCTTATCTAGCGGGAAGACAGATACGCAGTATTTT. The J gene is TRBJ2-3, the V gene TRBV7-9; TRBD2 matches at 9 bases. This CDR3 comprises 15 residues. J gave up 3 bases and V 2 bases, and 3 bases lay outside the gene matches. Germline V gives CDR1 SEHNR, CDR2 FQNEAQ (reference sequence).

In regard to this clone: Other DNA sequences of this sample code for an identical CDR3. The V and J genes are TRBV19 and TRBJ2-3; no clear D. This CDR3 contains 11 residues. V lost 3 bases and J 6 bases, leaving 4 bases between the germline ends. From germline, CDR1 is LNHDA and CDR2 SQIVND (reference sequence). Here the CDR3 reads CASSIRDTQYF. For the CDR3, the DNA is TGTGCCAGTAGTATCAGGGATACGCAGTATTTT.

A few counts support this clone. CDR3 region: CASRRTGGANTDTQYF. CDR3 nucleotide sequence: TGTGCCAGCAGGCGGACAGGGGGCGCGAACACAGATACGCAGTATTTT. The gene calls are TRBV7-2 and TRBJ2-3; 11 bases align to TRBD1. Germline V gene lookup returns CDR1 SGHTA and CDR2 FQGNSA. V lost 6 bases and J lost 2; bases outside the gene matches: 7. The CDR3 sequence is 16 residues long. The full variable domain, its missing parts supplied by reference TRBV7-2 and TRBJ2-3, is GAGVSQSPSNKVTEKGKDVELRCDPISGHTALYWYRQSLGQGLEFLIYFQGNSAPDKSGLPSDRFSAERTGGSVSTLTIQRTQQEDSAVYLCASRRTGGANTDTQYFGPGTRLTVL.

In its sample, this clone was seen many times. This rearrangement joins TRBV7-9 to TRBJ1-4, with D unclear. CDR1 is SEHNR and CDR2 is FQNEAQ in the germline V gene (reference sequence). This CDR3 is built from 15 residues. Trimming cost V 1 base and J 0 bases, with 6 bases left between them. DNA for the CDR3: TGTGCCAGCAGCTTAGGAGAGGCAACTAATGAAAAACTGTTTTTT. This encodes CASSLGEATNEKLFF.

This clone was detected a few times. The chain couples TRBV30 to TRBJ2-7; unclear D gene. CDR1 is GTSNPN, CDR2 SVGIG, per germline (reference sequence). This CDR3 comprises 14 residues. V was pared by 0 bases and J by 3 bases, with 12 bases between. The CDR3 coding sequence is TGTGCCTGGAGTGTCGTTCCCCAAGGCTACGAGCAGTACTTC. This translates into CAWSVVPQGYEQYF.